What follows are 29 T cell receptor beta chains derived from one specimen sequenced in a study of early T cells in non-severe SARS-CoV-2 infection. TCRdb re-called the 5' RACE reads with MiXCR, one entry per CDR3 protein. The sample consists of about 92,000 distinct CDR3 sequences, less than 15% of them appearing once. The source material was whole blood. Every receptor here comes from an adult who was a healthcare worker with PCR-confirmed SARS-CoV-2 infection or an uninfected control (not recorded which).

This clonotype occurred a few times. V is TRBV7-9 and J is TRBJ2-2; D remains ambiguous. Germline V gene lookup returns CDR1 SEHNR and CDR2 FQNEAQ (reference sequence). The CDR3 totals 13 residues. Trimming left V 1 base short and J 5 bases short, with 5 bases between. The DNA for the CDR3 is TGTGCCAGCAGCTTAGGGGGTACCGGGGAGCTGTTTTTT. It encodes CASSLGGTGELFF.

This clonotype was recorded many times. A read error may produce the germline difference seen at one junction end. The V call is TRBV7-7, the J call TRBJ2-6; the D is unclear. The germline gives CDR1 SSHAT, CDR2 FNYEAQ (reference sequence). The CDR3 loop spans 17 amino acids. This CDR3 reads CASSPQLGVGVANVLTF. The CDR3 nucleotides read TGTGCTAGCAGCCCGCAATTGGGTGTTGGTGTGGCCAACGTCCTGACTTTC.

In this sample, this clonotype turned up a few times. This chain links TRBV6-2 or TRBV6-3 with TRBJ2-7; TRBD2 matches at 10 bases. The CDR3 extends over 15 amino acids. Germline V gene sequence: CDR1 MNHEY, CDR2 SVGEGT. The trim removed 6 bases at V and 1 base at J, leaving 6 bases unmatched. The CDR3 nucleotides read TGTGCCAGCAGCTCCTCTAGCGGGGGATCCTACGAGCAGTACTTC. It yields the protein CASSSSSGGSYEQYF.

Only a few counts were recorded for this clonotype. This sequence joins TRBV4-2 and TRBJ1-1, with D unresolved. Germline V gene sequence: CDR1 LGHNA, CDR2 YNFKEQ. The CDR3 length is 14 residues. Trimming cost V 0 bases and J 5 bases, with 10 bases left between them. CDR3 bases: TGTGCCAGCAGCCAAGATTTTATAGGGACTGAAGCTTTCTTT. This encodes CASSQDFIGTEAFF.

Written as DNA, the CDR3 is TGTGCCAGCAGTGAAATAGCGGGGGTAATATACAATGAGCAGTTCTTC. This gives the protein CASSEIAGVIYNEQFF. The V gene is TRBV28, the J gene TRBJ2-1, with 9 bases fitting TRBD2. CDR3 size: 16 residues. CDR1 is MDHEN, CDR2 SYDVKM, per germline. The V segment lost 5 bases and the J segment 4 bases; nucleotides outside the gene matches: 9.

This clonotype has only a few counts. J is TRBJ2-1 and V is TRBV21-1. TRBV21-1 is a pseudogene segment. This CDR3 has 11 residues. CDR3 region: CASSNRCEQFF. The CDR3 DNA is TGTGCCAGCAGCAATCGATGTGAGCAGTTCTTC.

The V gene is TRBV6-4, the J gene TRBJ2-3; D might be TRBD2 (6 bases). The CDR3 contains 14 residues. Germline lookup yields CDR1 MRHNA and CDR2 SNTAGT. Trimming shortened V by 5 bases and J by 2 bases, and 11 bases separated the two germline ends. The CDR3 protein is CASSPGLDTDTQYF. CDR3 sequence (DNA): TGTGCCAGCAGTCCGGGACTTGACACAGATACGCAGTATTTT.

The V call is TRBV12-3 or TRBV12-4, the J call TRBJ1-1, with TRBD1 identical over 8 bases. V dropped 3 bases and J dropped 4; count of bases not matched to a gene: 4. This CDR3 has 14 residues. CDR3 bases: TGTGCCAGCAGTTTTTTTGGACAGGGCACTGAAGCTTTCTTT. Its translation is CASSFFGQGTEAFF.

The chain joins TRBV29-1 to TRBJ1-1, with D unresolved. CDR3 length: 13 residues. V lost 4 bases to trimming and J lost 0 bases, with 9 bases between them. Per the germline V gene, CDR1 is SQVTM and CDR2 is ANQGSEA. Here the CDR3 reads CSVGQAMNTEAFF. The CDR3 nucleotides are TGCAGCGTTGGGCAGGCGATGAACACTGAAGCTTTCTTT.

In its sample, this clonotype was seen many times. The V gene is TRBV5-1, the J gene TRBJ1-1; a possible D gene is TRBD1 (6 bases). Germline V gene sequence: CDR1 SGHRS, CDR2 YFSETQ. V was clipped by 0 bases and J by 2 bases, with 8 bases between them. The CDR3 is made up of 14 amino acids. The CDR3 protein is CASSLDRANTEAFF. For the CDR3, the DNA is TGCGCCAGCAGCTTGGACAGGGCAAACACTGAAGCTTTCTTT.

The chain combines TRBV27 with TRBJ2-2, with D tentatively TRBD1 (6 bases). Trimming took 4 bases from V and 5 from J, leaving 11 bases between them. The CDR3 consists of 14 residues. Germline V lookup: CDR1 MNHEY, CDR2 SMNVEV (reference sequence). CDR3 amino acids: CASSWTAITGELFF. The CDR3 coding sequence is TGTGCCAGCAGTTGGACAGCAATTACCGGGGAGCTGTTTTTT.

There are a few counts of this clonotype. The J gene is TRBJ2-7, the V gene TRBV6-2 or TRBV6-3; D gene ambiguous. Trimming removed 6 bases at V and 2 bases at J, with 5 bases between. This CDR3 is built from 11 residues. The V gene's germline CDR1 is MNHEY and CDR2 SVGEGT. The CDR3 DNA sequence: TGTGCCAGCAGGGCGGCCTACGAGCAGTACTTC. It yields the protein CASRAAYEQYF.

V and J are TRBV18 and TRBJ1-1; a possible D gene is TRBD1 (6 bases). V lost 3 bases and J lost 0, with 11 bases in between. CDR1 KGHSH and CDR2 LQKENI come from the germline V gene. The CDR3 runs 15 residues. The CDR3 is CASSPGAAVNTEAFF. The CDR3 DNA reads as TGTGCCAGCTCACCGGGGGCGGCCGTGAACACTGAAGCTTTCTTT.

The chain combines TRBV6-6 with TRBJ2-7; D possibly uses TRBD1 or TRBD2 (5 bases each). This CDR3 region has 14 residues. The V end lost 5 bases, the J end lost 7 bases, and 18 bases lay between the germline ends. From germline, CDR1 is MNHNY and CDR2 SVGAGI (reference sequence). CDR3 sequence: CASSHGAVLGEQYF. CDR3 nucleotide sequence: TGTGCCAGCAGTCACGGGGCGGTTTTGGGGGAGCAGTACTTC.

In its sample, this clonotype was seen many times. This chain connects TRBV6-2 or TRBV6-3 to TRBJ1-2, with no clear D. Germline V gene lookup returns CDR1 MNHEY and CDR2 SVGEGT. Trimming took off 0 bases at V and 2 bases at J, with 10 bases between the two ends. The CDR3 covers 15 residues. As DNA, the CDR3 is TGTGCCAGCAGTTACTCGGGCAAGAGGAACTATGGCTACACCTTC. Translating gives CASSYSGKRNYGYTF.

The chain uses TRBV29-1 and TRBJ1-1; no reliable D call. Germline CDR1 and CDR2: SQVTM and ANQGSEA. The CDR3 totals 12 residues. The V end was cut by 4 bases, the J end by 0 bases, with 6 bases between. The CDR3 reads CSVGKLNTEAFF. The CDR3 DNA reads as TGCAGCGTTGGAAAACTGAACACTGAAGCTTTCTTT.

This clonotype counts as medium-sized. V is TRBV6-2 or TRBV6-3 and J is TRBJ2-6; D gene uncertain. The germline CDR1 and CDR2 sequences are MNHEY and SVGEGT. Trimming took off 5 bases at V and 0 bases at J, with 11 bases between the two ends. The CDR3 covers 16 residues. CDR3 coding DNA: TGTGCCAGCAGTGATGAAGGAAGCTCTGGGGCCAACGTCCTGACTTTC. Translation: CASSDEGSSGANVLTF.

This clonotype showed up just a few times. The chain links TRBV4-1 to TRBJ2-1, with a possible D match to TRBD1 (6 bases). This CDR3 has 13 amino acids. The V end was cut by 1 base, the J end by 8 bases, with 9 bases between. Per the germline V gene, CDR1 is MGHRA and CDR2 is YSYEKL. The chain's CDR3 is CASSQGAGDEQFF. CDR3 nucleotide sequence: TGCGCCAGCAGCCAAGGCGCAGGGGATGAGCAGTTCTTC.

This clonotype was detected only a few times. The V gene is TRBV29-1, the J gene TRBJ1-6; D not certain. This CDR3 has 17 amino acids. Per the germline V gene, CDR1 is SQVTM and CDR2 is ANQGSEA. V was cut by 5 bases and J by 2 bases, with 19 bases left in between. In nucleotides, the CDR3 is TGCAGCGTTTCCCCGTTGGCGGGAGGAACCTATAATTCACCCCTCCACTTT. It encodes CSVSPLAGGTYNSPLHF. The variable domain in full, with the rest retrieved from reference TRBV29-1 and TRBJ1-6, is SAVISQKPSRDICQRGTSLTIQCQVDSQVTMMFWYRQQPGQSLTLIATANQGSEATYESGFVIDKFPISRPNLTFSTLTVSNMSPEDSSIYLCSVSPLAGGTYNSPLHFGNGTRLTVT.

V gene TRBV20-1 combines with J gene TRBJ2-3, with D tentatively TRBD2 (6 bases). The germline V gene encodes CDR1 DFQATT and CDR2 SNEGSKA (reference sequence). The CDR3 extends over 15 amino acids. V dropped 6 bases and J dropped 0 bases, with 16 bases sitting between them. The CDR3 loop is CSAGLGLTSTDTQYF. The CDR3 DNA reads TGCAGTGCCGGCCTGGGACTGACGAGCACAGATACGCAGTATTTT.

The gene calls are TRBV6-4 and TRBJ2-3; D might be TRBD1 or TRBD2, each matching 5 bases. The germline V and J ends were trimmed by 0 bases and 1 base, with 11 bases remaining between them. The CDR3 consists of 16 residues. In germline, CDR1 is MRHNA, CDR2 SNTAGT. The CDR3 reads CASSDSGTAGTDTQYF. The CDR3 nucleotides are TGTGCCAGCAGTGACTCCGGGACCGCGGGCACAGATACGCAGTATTTT.

The chain has TRBV4-3 and TRBJ2-6; maybe TRBD1 (5 bases). V gave up 1 base and J gave up 0 bases, with 16 bases separating them. This CDR3 is 19 amino acids long. The germline V gene encodes CDR1 LGHNA and CDR2 YSLEER. In DNA, the CDR3 is TGCGCCAGCAGCCAAGGTGGTCCAGGGTTCTTCTCTGGGGCCAACGTCCTGACTTTC. Its protein is CASSQGGPGFFSGANVLTF.

This clonotype was seen ten or more times. J is TRBJ2-6 and V is TRBV7-8; unclear D gene. Germline lookup yields CDR1 SGHVS and CDR2 FQNEAQ. The CDR3 runs to 16 residues. V lost 1 base and J 0 bases, leaving 7 bases between the germline ends. CDR3 sequence (DNA): TGTGCCAGCAGCTTAGTAGGCTTCTCTGGGGCCAACGTCCTGACTTTC. As protein: CASSLVGFSGANVLTF.

The V and J genes are TRBV24-1 and TRBJ2-7; the D gene could be TRBD1 or TRBD2 (6 bases each). V was pared by 0 bases and J by 5 bases, with 22 bases between. The CDR3 has 18 residues. Germline V gene data show CDR1 as KGHDR and CDR2 as SFDVKD. Written as DNA, the CDR3 is TGTGCCACCAGTGATTTGCATGTTCGGAGGGGGGTAACCAACGAGCAGTACTTC. This sequence encodes CATSDLHVRRGVTNEQYF.

The chain combines TRBV28 with TRBJ2-5; TRBD2 aligns across 11 bases. The ends lost 0 bases at V and 1 base at J; junction bases unmatched: 1. The germline CDR1 and CDR2 sequences are MDHEN and SYDVKM. The CDR3 contains 16 residues. In DNA form, the CDR3 reads TGTGCCAGCAGTTTATGGCTAGCGGGGGGCCAAGAGACCCAGTACTTC. Its protein product is CASSLWLAGGQETQYF.

This clonotype was seen at least ten times. The chain links TRBV4-1 to TRBJ1-2; 11 nucleotides match TRBD1. Germline lookup yields CDR1 MGHRA and CDR2 YSYEKL. The CDR3 runs 15 residues. After removal of 1 base from V and 8 bases from J, the junction contained 6 bases not matched to a gene. The CDR3 DNA reads TGCGCCAGCAGCCAAGCCCGGGACAGGGGGAAGGGCTACACCTTC. It specifies CASSQARDRGKGYTF.

A note on this clonotype: A read error may produce the germline difference seen at one junction end. The genes are TRBV7-7 and TRBJ2-1; either TRBD1 or TRBD2 may supply D (5 bases each). The CDR3 spans 15 residues. CDR1 and CDR2 (germline): SSHAT, FNYEAQ (reference sequence). The CDR3 nucleotides read TGTGCTAGCAGCCCGCTCGGGACCCCATACAATGAGCAGTTCTTC. Amino acids: CASSPLGTPYNEQFF. The full variable domain, with the rest looked up from reference TRBV7-7 and TRBJ2-1, is GAGVSQSPRYKVTKRGQDVTLRCDPISSHATLYWYQQALGQGPEFLTYFNYEAQPDKSGLPSDRFSAERPEGSISTLTIQRTEQRDSAMYRCASSPLGTPYNEQFFGPGTRLTVL.

The chain couples TRBV7-9 to TRBJ1-2, with a possible D match to TRBD1 (6 bases). CDR1 SEHNR and CDR2 FQNEAQ come from the germline V gene (reference sequence). The V gene lost 7 bases and the J gene lost 0 bases, with 18 bases spanning the gap. The CDR3 is made up of 16 amino acids. CDR3 sequence reads: CASTGGAPPANYGYTF. CDR3 coding DNA: TGTGCCAGCACTGGGGGGGCACCCCCCGCTAACTATGGCTACACCTTC.

The genes are TRBV20-1 and TRBJ1-1, with a tentative D call TRBD1 (5 bases). V lost 5 bases and J 5 bases, leaving 9 bases between the germline ends. This CDR3 has 11 residues. Germline V CDR1 and CDR2: DFQATT, SNEGSKA (reference sequence). The CDR3 bases are TGCAGTGCTCCAGGGTTGACTGAAGCTTTCTTT. This translates into CSAPGLTEAFF.